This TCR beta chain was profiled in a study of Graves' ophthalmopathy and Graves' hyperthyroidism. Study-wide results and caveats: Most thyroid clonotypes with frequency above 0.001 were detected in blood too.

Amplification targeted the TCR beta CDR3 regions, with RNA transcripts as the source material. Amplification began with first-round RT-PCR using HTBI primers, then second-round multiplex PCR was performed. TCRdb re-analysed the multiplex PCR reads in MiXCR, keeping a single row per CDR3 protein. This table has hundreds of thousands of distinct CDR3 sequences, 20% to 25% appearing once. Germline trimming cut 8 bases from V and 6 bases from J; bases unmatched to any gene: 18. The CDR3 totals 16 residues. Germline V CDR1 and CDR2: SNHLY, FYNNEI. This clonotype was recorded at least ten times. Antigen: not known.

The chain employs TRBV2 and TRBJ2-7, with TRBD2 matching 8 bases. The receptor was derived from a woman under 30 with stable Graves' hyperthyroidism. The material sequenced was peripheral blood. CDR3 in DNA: TGTGCCAGCCGCTCTATTCCCAACTGGCGGGAGGTCGAGCAGTACTTC. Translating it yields CASRSIPNWREVEQYF.